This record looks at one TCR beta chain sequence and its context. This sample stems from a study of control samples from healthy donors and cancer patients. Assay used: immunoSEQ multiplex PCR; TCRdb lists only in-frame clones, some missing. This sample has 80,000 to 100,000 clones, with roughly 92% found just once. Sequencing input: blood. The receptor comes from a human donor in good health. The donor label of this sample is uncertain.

In DNA, the CDR3 is TGTGCCAGTAGTAATGGGCAGAACTATAATGAAAAACTGTTTTTT. Translated: CASSNGQNYNEKLFF. J is TRBJ1-4 and V is TRBV19; D not certain. The V end was cut by 4 bases, the J end by 4 bases, with 13 bases between. The CDR3 is made up of 15 amino acids. Germline V gene lookup returns CDR1 LNHDA and CDR2 SQIVND (reference sequence).